The 7 T cell receptor beta chains presented below share a single source sample, sequenced in a study of blood T cells in healthy people across ages. Together with a sample-barcoded 5' primer, a J-beta primer mix was included in a second PCR lasting roughly 6 to 12 cycles. TCRdb re-called the 5' RACE reads with MiXCR, one entry per CDR3 protein. The sample holds 720,000 or so distinct CDR3 sequences, 40% to 45% seen once. The specimen was blood. These receptors all stem from an elderly man in good health.

The rearrangement joins TRBV2 to TRBJ1-1; D gene ambiguous. Germline CDR1 reads SNHLY; CDR2 reads FYNNEI. The V end lost 6 bases, the J end lost 2 bases, and 10 bases lay between the germline ends. The CDR3 spans 13 residues. The CDR3 region has the DNA TGTGCCAGCAGACGTGACCCCAACACTGAAGCTTTCTTT. Encoded protein: CASRRDPNTEAFF.

This rearrangement joins TRBV5-5 to TRBJ2-5; 7 nucleotides align to TRBD1. The length of the CDR3 is 15 residues. Germline V gene sequence: CDR1 SGHKS, CDR2 YYEKEE (reference sequence). J gave up 13 bases and V 0 bases, and 15 bases lay outside the gene matches. CDR3 sequence: CASSLGPGQNYEPYF. The CDR3 region has the DNA TGTGCCAGCAGCTTGGGGCCGGGACAGAACTACGAGCCGTACTTC.

V usage is TRBV9 and J usage is TRBJ2-5; D uncertain. The CDR3 is 13 amino acids. CDR1 and CDR2 (germline): SGDLS, YYNGEE. V lost 0 bases, J lost 5 bases, and 8 bases lay in between. CDR3 sequence (DNA): TGTGCCAGCAGCGTAGGAGTCTCGGAGACCCAGTACTTC. Its translation is CASSVGVSETQYF.

The V and J genes are TRBV20-1 and TRBJ1-4; D gene unclear. The CDR3 spans 14 residues. Trimming cost V 5 bases and J 1 base, with 11 bases left between them. The germline CDR1 and CDR2 sequences are DFQATT and SNEGSKA (reference sequence). CDR3 nucleotides: TGCAGTGCTCCAGCATGGGAAACTAATGAAAAACTGTTTTTT. Amino acids: CSAPAWETNEKLFF.

CDR3 bases: TGCGCCAGCAGCTGGACAGCGGAGTACGAGCAGTACTTC. Its protein is CASSWTAEYEQYF. The chain joins TRBV5-1 to TRBJ2-7, with D tentatively TRBD1 (6 bases). This CDR3 region has 13 residues. The V gene lost 3 bases and the J gene lost 4 bases, with 11 bases spanning the gap. Germline V gives CDR1 SGHRS, CDR2 YFSETQ. Full variable domain (missing parts from reference TRBV5-1 and TRBJ2-7): KAGVTQTPRYLIKTRGQQVTLSCSPISGHRSVSWYQQTPGQGLQFLFEYFSETQRNKGNFPGRFSGRQFSNSRSEMNVSTLELGDSALYLCASSWTAEYEQYFGPGTRLTVT.

The rearrangement uses TRBV20-1 and TRBJ1-4; 7 bases map to TRBD1. V lost 0 bases to trimming and J lost 2 bases; unmatched junction nucleotides: 6. There are 16 residues in the CDR3. Germline assignment: CDR1 DFQATT and CDR2 SNEGSKA (reference sequence). This CDR3 is CSARDRLTGTNEKLFF. The CDR3 bases are TGCAGTGCTAGAGATCGGTTGACAGGGACTAATGAAAAACTGTTTTTT.

This clonotype was seen at least ten times. This chain uses TRBV29-1 with TRBJ2-1, with a weak D call TRBD1 (5 bases). The V end lost 7 bases, the J end lost 15 bases, and 19 bases lay between the germline ends. There are 11 residues in the CDR3. Germline V gene data show CDR1 as SQVTM and CDR2 as ANQGSEA. The CDR3 DNA reads TGCAGCGCGTTGTTCTTGGGGCATCCGTTCTTC. It is translated as CSALFLGHPFF.